The TCR beta chain under discussion was sequenced for a study of blood T cells in healthy people across ages. Study overall: Using template switching, researchers captured about one barcoded beta molecule for each two T cells.

Germline loops: CDR1 DFQATT, CDR2 SNEGSKA (reference sequence). CDR3 length: 15 residues. The trim removed 6 bases at V and 3 bases at J, leaving 5 bases unmatched. Every sample gave at least 5.5 micrograms of total RNA when it was extracted. Through a sample-barcoded 5' primer and a J-beta primer mix, a second PCR was run for roughly 6 to 11 cycles. Tagging of each cDNA molecule was performed by a template-switch adaptor with 12 random nucleotides. TCRdb processed the 5' RACE reads anew with MiXCR; each CDR3 protein has one entry. The sample records nearly 800,000 distinct CDR3 sequences, 20% to 25% being singletons. These same records also appear under a second study, on T cells of mothers and their children. In that study: Mother-child pairs who were related displayed a slightly higher overlap than unrelated pairs, a difference that was non-significant.

The V gene is TRBV20-1, the J gene TRBJ2-3; TRBD2 matches 14 bases. The sample was blood. The TCR was taken from a boy between 10 and 17 years old in good health. CDR3 sequence: CSAVGLAGGTDTQYF. CDR3 sequence (DNA): TGCAGTGCCGTCGGACTAGCGGGAGGAACAGATACGCAGTATTTT.